The clone carrying this T cell receptor beta chain was seen at least ten times. Combining iRepertoire HTBI primers with Arm-PCR of CDR3 regions, the authors built TCR beta libraries. TCRdb fed the multiplex PCR reads into MiXCR, producing one record per CDR3 protein. The sample yields hundreds of thousands of distinct CDR3 sequences, about 16% seen once. The data originate from a study of regulatory T cells in long-lasting Graves disease. The time point was: newly diagnosed GD, antithyroid drugs for less than 3 months. From RNA extracted from PBMCs, the TCR library was made. Trimming shortened V by 5 bases and J by 2 bases, and 17 bases separated the two germline ends. This CDR3 contains 16 residues. This same sample was also part of a study on T cells in Graves' hyperthyroidism and ophthalmopathy.

The source was peripheral blood mononuclear cells (PBMCs), collected at new diagnosis, from a patient treated with antithyroid drugs. The TCR comes from a woman aged 35-65 years with Graves disease. V is TRBV12-3 or TRBV12-4 and J is TRBJ2-3; D may be TRBD1 (5 bases). DNA for the CDR3: TGTGCCAGCAGTCCCTGGGGCAGCTCCACCACAGATACGCAGTATTTT. It codes for CASSPWGSSTTDTQYF.